These T cell receptor beta chains were read from a single sample in a study of CD8 T cells in ankylosing spondylitis. MiXCR, run by TCRdb on the 5' RACE reads, gives a single entry per CDR3 protein. This table has about 190,000 distinct CDR3 sequences, 10% to 15% appearing once. The source material was blood, either unsorted or a sorted T cell fraction (not recorded which). These receptors all come from a female donor with ankylosing spondylitis or in good health (not recorded which). CDR3s include the opening cysteine and the closing phenylalanine or tryptophan. Rows give clone size only sometimes, using once, few, many, or a class for an expanded clone.

cdr3_aa,cdr3_length,j_call,clone_size,v_call
CSASGGIAALGKNEQFF,17,TRBJ2-1,many,TRBV20-1
CASTPGALSYNEQFF,15,TRBJ2-1,-,TRBV11-2
CASSTEGGNYEQYF,14,TRBJ2-7,few,TRBV2
CSARGSAGGGTDTQYF,16,TRBJ2-3,-,TRBV20-1
CASSMTIAGGPEQFF,15,TRBJ2-1,-,TRBV19
CAISERTANTEAFF,14,TRBJ1-1,many,TRBV10-3
CASSLFRASTGELFF,15,TRBJ2-2,few,TRBV27
CASSPGRRLSPVAEAFF,17,TRBJ1-1,many,TRBV4-1
CASSYSKVTEAFF,13,TRBJ1-1,-,TRBV6-2/TRBV6-3
CSARPEGARETQYF,14,TRBJ2-5,many,TRBV20-1
CASSQGFRRSSGANVLTF,18,TRBJ2-6,many,TRBV4-1
CASSRDVTQYF,11,TRBJ2-5,many,TRBV3-1
CAIRGGSSYGYTF,13,TRBJ1-2,many,TRBV6-1
CSAGFGGSSYEQYF,14,TRBJ2-7,many,TRBV20-1
CASSLTGQSNQPQHF,15,TRBJ1-5,-,TRBV5-1
CASGSGLTNEKLFF,14,TRBJ1-4,many,TRBV12-3/TRBV12-4
CSAQSGDRGGNEQYF,15,TRBJ2-7,few,TRBV20-1
CASSPLTPGEQFF,13,TRBJ2-1,many,TRBV7-2
CASSLLVGTSTDTQYF,16,TRBJ2-3,many,TRBV9
CASSQGWAGTGELFF,15,TRBJ2-2,few,TRBV3-1
CASSPGQGRTYGYTF,15,TRBJ1-2,many,TRBV5-1
CASSRDREVGELFF,14,TRBJ2-2,-,TRBV12-3/TRBV12-4
CASSPSREKLFF,12,TRBJ1-4,many,TRBV6-6
CASSSGTTKNIQYF,14,TRBJ2-4,-,TRBV5-5
CASSLTSGRARTGELFF,17,TRBJ2-2,-,TRBV7-3
CASSFRSTGELFF,13,TRBJ2-2,-,TRBV7-2
CASSQDPTGVGGYTF,15,TRBJ1-2,many,TRBV4-3
CASSGLAGAGNNEQFF,16,TRBJ2-1,-,TRBV7-3
CASSMKGQGAPSYTF,15,TRBJ1-2,-,TRBV19
CATGGPTNTGELFF,14,TRBJ2-2,few,TRBV12-3/TRBV12-4
CASTYDRGHNNEQFF,15,TRBJ2-1,many,TRBV28
CASSFGGSETQYF,13,TRBJ2-5,few,TRBV7-9
CASSIGADLYEQYF,14,TRBJ2-7,many,TRBV19
CASSVQAERPQHF,13,TRBJ1-5,many,TRBV12-3/TRBV12-4
CASSLWGGRAGDEQFF,16,TRBJ2-1,-,TRBV13
CASSQVMVNTEAFF,14,TRBJ1-1,many,TRBV3-1
CASSAGAGYGYTF,13,TRBJ1-2,-,TRBV27
CSARDIQKSYNEQSF,15,TRBJ2-1,many,TRBV20-1
CSASLARNEQFF,12,TRBJ2-1,-,TRBV20-1
CASSYGVGTSNTGELFF,17,TRBJ2-2,-,TRBV18
CASSSEPLAGVSLEQFF,17,TRBJ2-1,few,TRBV27
CASSPSRDSGNTIYF,15,TRBJ1-3,-,TRBV18
CASSQGDQGGIYEQYF,16,TRBJ2-7,few,TRBV11-3
CASRGGIDNSPLHF,14,TRBJ1-6,many,TRBV5-1
CASRPSGSTDTQYF,14,TRBJ2-3,many,TRBV27
CILGGKLGETQYF,13,TRBJ2-5,few,TRBV20-1
CASSSPGTQNAGELFF,16,TRBJ2-2,once,TRBV7-2
CATSDWDPSSYNEQFF,16,TRBJ2-1,-,TRBV24-1
CSAASGEDGYTF,12,TRBJ1-2,many,TRBV20-1
CASSPQSIKGNTEAFF,16,TRBJ1-1,few,TRBV27
CASSSGTGFTDEQYF,15,TRBJ2-7,few,TRBV11-2
CASSHRQGMNTEAFF,15,TRBJ1-1,-,TRBV5-1
CASRSGNTGELFF,13,TRBJ2-2,many,TRBV27
CASSLADSLFEQYF,14,TRBJ2-7,-,TRBV5-1
CSATGTEYGYTF,12,TRBJ1-2,many,TRBV20-1